This TCR beta chain was sequenced in a study of blood T cells in healthy people across ages (dated by TCRdb to the mid-2010s). For the study in its entirety: In model experiments, template switching captured roughly one uniquely barcoded TCR beta cDNA molecule for every two T cells. To avoid experimental bias, donors of different ages were distributed randomly across sequencing lanes. The donors were split into four age groups: young (average 16 years), middle-aged (about 40), aged (62) and long-lived (about 74). Age-related changes in TCR beta repertoire diversity were measured in the study by deep sequencing normalized with unique cDNA molecular identifiers. For two donors (one aged 18 to 30 and one aged 80 or older), the study analyzed two additional independent replicas of 1 million unique cDNA reads from the same blood draw. The research as a whole found: As age increased, observed TCR beta diversity per million T cells dropped in a roughly linear way, and a significant reduction was already evident by age 40. Because donor CMV infection status was unknown, age-related changes in expanded clonotypes were potentially confounded. Observed TCR beta diversity correlated strongly with the percentage of naive T cells measured by flow cytometry. Compared with the aged group, the long-lived group had more naive CD4+ T cells, fewer expanded clones and increased TCR diversity, a pattern suggesting age selection. Estimates of total diversity based on one million sequenced T cells were considered lower bounds and underestimates. Because profiling used bulk unsorted PBMCs, naive and antigen-experienced compartments could not be compared conclusively.

This clonotype has more than one count but fewer than ten. The antigen it binds to is not known. One base away there is no much larger clone; base qualities are not given. Trimming removed 5 bases from V and 2 bases from J, leaving 13 bases between the germline ends. Including the terminal cysteine and phenylalanine, the CDR3 comprises 14 residues. Solely the CDR3 DNA is kept, with 42 bases framed from the first base. The approximately 39 donors, aged about 6 to 100 years, were systemically healthy Caucasian individuals from Russia. Ten milliliters of peripheral blood were drawn from each donor into EDTA-treated Vacutainer tubes. Ficoll-Paque density-gradient centrifugation was used to isolate PBMCs, with at least 6.5 million obtained per sample. Trizol reagent was used to extract total RNA from PBMCs, with at least 6 micrograms per sample. For every donor, flow cytometry on a PBMC aliquot measured the percentage of naive CD45RAhigh/CD27high T cells.

The library was generated by 5' RACE. The sequencing machine was an Illumina HiSeq 2500. A second PCR of roughly 7 to 11 cycles was run with a J-beta primer mix and a sample-barcoded 5' primer. A template-switch 5' adaptor carrying 12 random nucleotides introduced a unique molecular identifier onto each TCR beta cDNA molecule. Each sample yielded at least 3 million CDR3-containing paired-end reads. All of the RNA was converted into first-strand cDNA using the Mint cDNA synthesis kit, with a TRBC-specific oligonucleotide serving as the primer. All cDNA was treated with uracil-DNA glycosylase and then went through a first 18-cycle PCR with the universal primers M1SS and BC2_uni_R. Under the source paper's analysis protocol: Normalization of each sample was performed by random selection of 1 million high-quality reads, each carrying a distinct molecular identifier. Instead of being binned into consensus sequences, reads that shared molecular identifiers were thrown out. MiTCR, with a Q25 quality threshold and the strictest error-elimination algorithm, was used for CDR3 identification, clonotype clustering and error correction. Lower-bound total TCR beta diversity was estimated with a nonparametric unseen species model using Euler transformation. TCRdb reran the public reads through fastp at Q25 and MiXCR, keeping productive beta chains. Rows with one shared CDR3 protein collapse into an entry with the most common genes and DNA. The V and J calls come from TCRdb's annotation, not from the publication. The table for this sample lists hundreds of thousands of distinct CDR3 sequences; more than 45% of them were counted only once. The top ten constitute 22% of the sample.

The clonotype comes from a man aged 30 to 39 in good health. The sample taken for sequencing was blood. This sequence uses TRBV12-3 or TRBV12-4 and TRBJ2-7; TRBD1 could be the D gene, as 6 bases match. The CDR3 region has the sequence CASSQTGAPYEQYF. The bases are TGTGCCAGCAGTCAGACAGGAGCCCCCTACGAGCAGTACTTC.